These T cell receptor beta chains were read from a single sample in a study of beta chain features in type 1 diabetes. The assay was immunoSEQ multiplex PCR, and TCRdb's table has in-frame clones only and misses some. The sample shows over 150,000 clones, about 8.5% of them seen only once. The sample comprised central memory CD4+ T cells from blood. These receptors originate from a man between 18 and 29 years old in good health. The CDR3 runs from the conserved cysteine through the conserved F or W. Fields, in order: D gene, clone size, J gene, V gene, CDR3 DNA, CDR3 protein. A D gene is named only where the DNA matches it firmly. Not all rows give a size; the values are once, few, many and, for expanded clones, a class.

D: NA
size: few
J: TRBJ2-6
V: TRBV18
DNA: TGTGCCAGCTCACCACAAAGTATATCAGCTGGGGCCAACGTCCTGACTTTC
CDR3: CASSPQSISAGANVLTF

D: NA
size: NA
J: TRBJ2-5
V: TRBV7-9
DNA: TGTGCCAGCACCCCCAGAGGGGGTGAGGAGACCCAGTACTTC
CDR3: CASTPRGGEETQYF

D: TRBD1
size: many
J: TRBJ2-7
V: TRBV2
DNA: TGTGCCAGCAGTGGTGGGACAGGGAGACACGAGCAGTACTTC
CDR3: CASSGGTGRHEQYF

D: TRBD1
size: NA
J: TRBJ1-5
V: TRBV5-1
DNA: TGCGCCAGCAGCTTGGAGACAGGGGGTAATCAGCCCCAGCATTTT
CDR3: CASSLETGGNQPQHF

D: NA
size: few
J: TRBJ2-6
V: TRBV11-1
DNA: TGTGCCAGCAGCTTATACGGGGTCTCTGGGGCCAACGTCCTGACTTTC
CDR3: CASSLYGVSGANVLTF

D: TRBD1
size: few
J: TRBJ1-2
V: TRBV29-1
DNA: TGCAGCGTATTAACAGGGGAGAGTGGCTACACCTTC
CDR3: CSVLTGESGYTF

D: NA
size: many
J: TRBJ2-1
V: TRBV9
DNA: TGTGCCAGCAGCCTCCACCAAGGCGGGAGAGGGGGCAATGAGCAGTTCTTC
CDR3: CASSLHQGGRGGNEQFF

D: TRBD1
size: NA
J: TRBJ1-2
V: TRBV6-4
DNA: TGTGCCAGCAGTGCCGAAACAGGGGGCAATGGCTACACCTTC
CDR3: CASSAETGGNGYTF

D: NA
size: few
J: TRBJ2-1
V: TRBV11-2
DNA: TGTGCCAGCAGCTTACGCAGGGGCGGGGGTAATGAGCAGTTCTTC
CDR3: CASSLRRGGGNEQFF

D: NA
size: few
J: TRBJ1-5
V: TRBV28
DNA: TGTGCCAGCAGTTTCACCATGGGACAATATAGCAATCAGCCCCAGCATTTT
CDR3: CASSFTMGQYSNQPQHF

D: NA
size: NA
J: TRBJ1-1
V: TRBV10-3
DNA: TGTGCCATCAGATCTCCGGGGGGGACTGAAGCTTTCTTT
CDR3: CAIRSPGGTEAFF

D: NA
size: few
J: TRBJ2-5
V: TRBV7-2
DNA: TGTGCCAGCAGCTTAGGGTTAGCGAGAGAGACCCAGTACTTC
CDR3: CASSLGLARETQYF

D: TRBD1
size: many
J: TRBJ2-7
V: TRBV5-1
DNA: TGCGCCAGCGTCCCCGGGACAGGGGAATACGAGCAGTACTTC
CDR3: CASVPGTGEYEQYF

D: NA
size: few
J: TRBJ2-3
V: TRBV7-8
DNA: TGTGCCAGCAGCCCAAGGGCTAGCCCCGTCACAGATACGCAGTATTTT
CDR3: CASSPRASPVTDTQYF

D: TRBD2
size: few
J: TRBJ2-7
V: TRBV19
DNA: TGTGCCAGTAGTATAGTCAGCGGGAGTAAGTACGAGCAGTACTTC
CDR3: CASSIVSGSKYEQYF

D: NA
size: NA
J: TRBJ1-4
V: TRBV4-3
DNA: TGCGCCAGCAGCCAAGAAGCGAGAGGACTAGGGTCTAATGAAAAACTGTTTTTT
CDR3: CASSQEARGLGSNEKLFF

D: TRBD1
size: NA
J: TRBJ1-4
V: TRBV11-2
DNA: TGTGCCAGCAGCTTCGGGGGACAGGGTCGTGAAAAACTGTTTTTT
CDR3: CASSFGGQGREKLFF

D: NA
size: NA
J: TRBJ1-5
V: TRBV4-1
DNA: TGCGCCAGCAGCCAAGCCCCGTATAGGGGTCCCCAGCCCCAGCATTTT
CDR3: CASSQAPYRGPQPQHF

D: NA
size: NA
J: TRBJ2-1
V: TRBV10-3
DNA: TGTGCCATCGGAGGCGCCAATGAGCAGTTCTTC
CDR3: CAIGGANEQFF

D: TRBD1
size: NA
J: TRBJ1-5
V: TRBV18
DNA: TGTGCCAGCTCACCACAACCGGGACAGGGAAATCAGCCCCAGCATTTT
CDR3: CASSPQPGQGNQPQHF

D: NA
size: NA
J: TRBJ2-5
V: TRBV19
DNA: TGTGCTTCGACGCGGGGGCGCGGGGAGACCCAGTACTTC
CDR3: CASTRGRGETQYF

D: TRBD1
size: NA
J: TRBJ1-1
V: TRBV10-3
DNA: TGTGCCATCAGAAAACAGGGGGACGATACTGAAGCTTTCTTT
CDR3: CAIRKQGDDTEAFF

D: TRBD1
size: NA
J: TRBJ2-3
V: TRBV10-3
DNA: TGTGCCATCAGTGAAACGGGACAGATCACAGATACGCAGTATTTT
CDR3: CAISETGQITDTQYF

D: NA
size: few
J: TRBJ2-6
V: TRBV7-2
DNA: TGTGCCAGCAGCTTAGGGGGGGGGCCTGGGGCCAACGTCCTGACTTTC
CDR3: CASSLGGGPGANVLTF

D: NA
size: NA
J: TRBJ2-5
V: TRBV2
DNA: TGTGCCAGCATCGCCCGCCGAGGAGGACAAGAGACCCAGTACTTC
CDR3: CASIARRGGQETQYF

D: TRBD1
size: few
J: TRBJ1-1
V: TRBV7-2
DNA: TGTGCCAGCAGCCCAGGGGGGACCGGGAGCACTGAAGCTTTCTTT
CDR3: CASSPGGTGSTEAFF

D: TRBD2
size: NA
J: TRBJ2-1
V: TRBV5-1
DNA: TGCGCCAGCAGCTTGAACAGCGGGACCCGTGCTGAGCAGTTCTTC
CDR3: CASSLNSGTRAEQFF

D: TRBD1
size: NA
J: TRBJ2-7
V: TRBV6-6
DNA: TGTGCCAGCAGTTACTCACAGGGGGCCTACGAGCAGTACTTC
CDR3: CASSYSQGAYEQYF

D: TRBD2
size: NA
J: TRBJ2-1
V: TRBV6-5
DNA: TGTGCCAGCAGTCCCCATTTAGCGGGAGGGCTTGAGCAGTTCTTC
CDR3: CASSPHLAGGLEQFF

D: TRBD2
size: few
J: TRBJ2-7
V: TRBV28
DNA: TGTGCCAGCTTATCCGGGACTAGCTCCTACGAGCAGTACTTC
CDR3: CASLSGTSSYEQYF

D: TRBD1
size: few
J: TRBJ1-5
V: TRBV28
DNA: TGTGCCAGCAGTTGGGGACAGGGGGCGAGGCGTCAGCCCCAGCATTTT
CDR3: CASSWGQGARRQPQHF

D: NA
size: NA
J: TRBJ2-3
V: TRBV28
DNA: TGTGCCAGCAGTTTGTCAGGAACTAGCACAGATACGCAGTATTTT
CDR3: CASSLSGTSTDTQYF

D: TRBD2
size: few
J: TRBJ2-1
V: TRBV7-2
DNA: TGTGCCAGCAGCACCCTAGCGGGTGTAAATAAGCAGTTCTTC
CDR3: CASSTLAGVNKQFF

D: NA
size: few
J: TRBJ2-7
V: TRBV9
DNA: TGTGCCAGCAGTCAGGACCTAGGGAGTTTATACGAGCAGTACTTC
CDR3: CASSQDLGSLYEQYF

D: TRBD1
size: few
J: TRBJ1-4
V: TRBV10-3
DNA: TGTGCCATCAGGGCCGAGTCAGGGGGGCGTGAAAAACTGTTTTTT
CDR3: CAIRAESGGREKLFF

D: TRBD2
size: NA
J: TRBJ2-5
V: TRBV4-3
DNA: TGCGCCAGCAGCCAAAATAGCGGGGGGGCCGGAGAGACCCAGTACTTC
CDR3: CASSQNSGGAGETQYF

D: NA
size: NA
J: TRBJ1-5
V: TRBV6-6
DNA: TGTGCCAGCAGGCAGACAGCTTATAGCAATCAGCCCCAGCATTTT
CDR3: CASRQTAYSNQPQHF

D: TRBD1
size: NA
J: TRBJ1-2
V: TRBV6-6
DNA: TGTGCCAGCAGTGCTGGGACAGGGGCTATTCGCTACACCTTC
CDR3: CASSAGTGAIRYTF

D: NA
size: NA
J: TRBJ2-7
V: TRBV11-1
DNA: TGTGCCAGCAGAGAGGGCCCTACCGCCTCCTACGAGCAGTACTTC
CDR3: CASREGPTASYEQYF

D: TRBD1
size: NA
J: TRBJ1-2
V: TRBV2
DNA: TGTGCCAGCAGGAGGGACAGTTCTAACTATGGCTACACCTTC
CDR3: CASRRDSSNYGYTF

D: NA
size: NA
J: TRBJ2-7
V: TRBV5-1
DNA: TGCGCCAGCAGTGGGCAGGGGACCTACGAGCAGTACTTC
CDR3: CASSGQGTYEQYF

D: NA
size: few
J: TRBJ2-7
V: TRBV5-1
DNA: TGCGCCAGCAGCTCCGGACTGACCCTAGGCTCCTACGAGCAGTACTTC
CDR3: CASSSGLTLGSYEQYF

D: TRBD2
size: NA
J: TRBJ2-5
V: TRBV27
DNA: TGTGCCAGCAGCCTCCTTGGCGGGGGGCAAGAGACCCAGTACTTC
CDR3: CASSLLGGGQETQYF

D: TRBD2
size: few
J: TRBJ2-1
V: TRBV5-1
DNA: TGCGCCAGCAGCTTTAGCGGGAGGGGTTACAATGAGCAGTTCTTC
CDR3: CASSFSGRGYNEQFF

D: NA
size: NA
J: TRBJ2-5
V: TRBV25-1
DNA: TGTGCCAGCAGTGAATTTGGTAGTAAGACCCAGTACTTC
CDR3: CASSEFGSKTQYF

D: TRBD1
size: NA
J: TRBJ1-2
V: TRBV5-1
DNA: TGCGCCAGCAGCTTAGGAGGGGGCGAGGGAGGCTACACCTTC
CDR3: CASSLGGGEGGYTF

D: NA
size: many
J: TRBJ2-6
V: TRBV23-1
DNA: TGCGCCAGCAGTAATGCGAGCTCTGGGGCCAACGTCCTGACTTTC
CDR3: CASSNASSGANVLTF

D: NA
size: NA
J: TRBJ2-7
V: TRBV11-2
DNA: TGTGCCAGCAGGGGGGGGCTCCTCTCCTACGAGCAGTACTTC
CDR3: CASRGGLLSYEQYF

D: TRBD2
size: few
J: TRBJ2-3
V: TRBV28
DNA: TGTGCCAGCACGGGGACTAGCGGCACCACTAGCACAGATACGCAGTATTTT
CDR3: CASTGTSGTTSTDTQYF

D: NA
size: many
J: TRBJ2-5
V: TRBV7-3
DNA: TGTGCCAGCAGCCCGTCGGGGGTCGGGGAGACCCAGTACTTC
CDR3: CASSPSGVGETQYF

D: TRBD1
size: few
J: TRBJ2-2
V: TRBV5-1
DNA: TGCGCCAGCAGCTTGACCGGACAGGGTCACACCGGGGAGCTGTTTTTT
CDR3: CASSLTGQGHTGELFF

D: NA
size: many
J: TRBJ2-7
V: TRBV6-5
DNA: TGTGCCAGCAACGACGCGGTAAGGCAGTACTTC
CDR3: CASNDAVRQYF

D: NA
size: NA
J: TRBJ2-7
V: TRBV5-1
DNA: TGCGCCAGCAGCTTGGGGGAGGAATACGAGCAGTACTTC
CDR3: CASSLGEEYEQYF

D: TRBD1
size: few
J: TRBJ1-2
V: TRBV10-2
DNA: TGCGCCAGCAAGGACAGGGCGGCGGCTGGCTACACCTTC
CDR3: CASKDRAAAGYTF

D: NA
size: many
J: TRBJ2-2
V: TRBV29-1
DNA: TGCAGCGTGCGGCCTCTTAACACCGGGGAGCTGTTTTTT
CDR3: CSVRPLNTGELFF